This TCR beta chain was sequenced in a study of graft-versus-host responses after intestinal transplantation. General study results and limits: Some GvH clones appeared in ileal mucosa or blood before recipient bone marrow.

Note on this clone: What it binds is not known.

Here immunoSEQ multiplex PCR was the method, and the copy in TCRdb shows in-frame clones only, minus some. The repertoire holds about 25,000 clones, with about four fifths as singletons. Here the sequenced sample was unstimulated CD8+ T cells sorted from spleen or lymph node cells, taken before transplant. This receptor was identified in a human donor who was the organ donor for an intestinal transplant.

The CDR3 protein is CASSLERVNQETQYF. The CDR3 nucleotides are TGCGCCAGCAGCTTGGAGCGGGTAAACCAAGAGACCCAGTACTTC. V and J are TRBV5-1 and TRBJ2-5, with D possibly matching TRBD2 (6 bases). V lost 0 bases, J lost 0 bases, and 9 bases lay in between. Germline V lookup: CDR1 SGHRS, CDR2 YFSETQ. The CDR3 contains 15 residues.